The present T cell receptor (beta chain) was sequenced within a study of blood T cell repertoires in COVID-19. Looking at the study overall: Samples representing acute and convalescent COVID-19 were sourced from the United States, Italy and Spain. Nucleic acid was either cDNA or gDNA, and it came from T cells, B-cell-depleted T cells, or PBMCs.

Followed longitudinally, the Seattle patients had been enrolled during active infection. In the authors' workflow: Estimation of nucleated cell counts relied on the amplification of reference gene primers. The table came from immunoSEQ multiplex PCR; TCRdb's copy has only in-frame clones and leaves some out. V and J calls and clone size are given by that table; D and trimming were obtained from the DNA. The sample lists about 300,000 clones; about 89% were seen once. Germline V lookup: CDR1 MDHEN, CDR2 SYDVKM. Trimming removed 3 bases at V and 6 bases at J, with 17 bases between. The CDR3 sequence is 15 residues long.

The chain joins TRBV28 to TRBJ1-2, with no clear D. The sequencing input was peripheral blood. The sequence was collected from a woman aged 25-40 years with COVID-19, enrolled during active disease. The chain's CDR3 is CASSFDFGQVDGYTF. CDR3 DNA: TGTGCCAGCAGTTTCGATTTTGGGCAGGTCGATGGCTACACCTTC.